Listed here are 28 T cell receptor beta chains from one sample, sequenced in a study of regulatory T cells in long-lasting Graves disease. The sample's time point: persistent/refractory GD, antithyroid drugs over 5 years with positive TRAb. With RNA extracted from PBMCs as input, the TCR library was made. Combining iRepertoire HTBI primers with Arm-PCR of CDR3 regions, the authors built TCR beta libraries. Using its own MiXCR run on the multiplex PCR reads, TCRdb lists one record per CDR3 protein. The data hold approximately 690,000 distinct CDR3 sequences, with about 32% observed a single time. This material consisted of peripheral blood mononuclear cells (PBMCs), taken when the disease was refractory, from a patient treated with antithyroid drugs. Receptors were obtained from a female donor with Graves disease.

The rearrangement links TRBV30 to TRBJ1-1; D is possibly TRBD1 (6 bases). V lost 3 bases to trimming and J lost 1 base, with 15 bases between them. The germline V gene has CDR1 GTSNPN and CDR2 SVGIG (reference sequence). The CDR3 spans 15 residues. The CDR3 is CAWSQYREGNTEAFF. DNA of the CDR3: TGTGCCTGGAGCCAATACAGGGAGGGGAACACTGAAGCTTTCTTT. The whole variable domain, remainder taken from reference TRBV30 and TRBJ1-1, is SQTIHQWPATLVQPVGSPLSLECTVEGTSNPNLYWYRQAAGRGLQLLFYSVGIGQISSEVPQNLSASRPQDRQFILSSKKLLLSDSGFYLCAWSQYREGNTEAFFGQGTRLTVV.

This sequence joins TRBV7-9 and TRBJ1-5; D not resolved. The germline gives CDR1 SEHNR, CDR2 FQNEAQ (reference sequence). Deletions cut 1 base from V and 5 bases from J, with 6 bases between. The CDR3 sequence is 13 residues long. The CDR3 region is CASSLGFDQPQHF. The CDR3 region has the DNA TGTGCCAGCAGCTTAGGGTTCGATCAGCCCCAGCATTTT.

With regard to this clonotype: At one end, the junction sequence differs from germline, possibly due to a read error. The gene calls are TRBV20-1 and TRBJ1-1, with D possibly matching TRBD1 (6 bases). The germline V gene encodes CDR1 DFQATT and CDR2 SNEGSKA (reference sequence). This CDR3 is 14 amino acids long. The CDR3 DNA sequence: TGCAGTGCTCGAGGGGGACGAGGGAACGCTGAAGCTTTCTTT. It encodes CSARGGRGNAEAFF.

This clonotype was counted between two and nine times. The chain combines TRBV10-3 with TRBJ1-4; TRBD1 might be the D (5 bases). Germline CDR1 and CDR2: ENHRY and SYGVKD. V was pared by 0 bases and J by 14 bases, with 16 bases between. The CDR3 totals 14 residues. CDR3 nucleotide sequence: TGTGCCATCAGTGAGTCGACTCAGGGCAAGAGGCTGTTTTTT. Protein: CAISESTQGKRLFF.

This clonotype was detected a few times. The chain couples TRBV6-1 to TRBJ1-3; the D gene is possibly TRBD1 (6 bases). Germline CDR1 MNHNS, CDR2 SASEGT. The CDR3 runs 16 residues. Between the trimmed V and J ends, which lost 6 bases and 5 bases, there was a span of 20 bases. The CDR3 spells CASRPREQGRRNTIYF. The CDR3 nucleotides are TGTGCCAGCAGACCACGGGAACAGGGCCGGAGAAACACCATATATTTT.

This clonotype was recorded at least ten times. The chain links TRBV12-3 or TRBV12-4 to TRBJ2-1, with TRBD2 matching 9 bases. The junction had 11 bases not matched to a gene; V was cut back by 6 bases and J by 5 bases. The CDR3 is 16 residues long. CDR3 loop: CASSQPLGLADNEQFF. The CDR3 DNA sequence: TGTGCCAGCAGCCAACCTCTGGGACTAGCCGACAATGAGCAGTTCTTC.

Only a few counts were recorded for this clonotype. CDR3 sequence: CSVRAQNYGYTF. CDR3 coding DNA: TGCAGCGTTCGTGCCCAGAACTATGGCTACACCTTC. The rearrangement links TRBV29-1 to TRBJ1-2; D gene uncertain. Germline CDR1 SQVTM, CDR2 ANQGSEA. This CDR3 has 12 residues. With 5 bases removed from V and 2 bases from J, the gap between germline ends came to 9 bases.

The chain couples TRBV2 to TRBJ1-2; no clear D. The CDR3 loop spans 14 amino acids. Trimming cost V 4 bases and J 2 bases, with 11 bases left between them. Germline V CDR1 and CDR2: SNHLY, FYNNEI. DNA of the CDR3: TGTGCCAGCAGTGTACCGGCTGAGAACTATGGCTACACCTTC. This sequence encodes CASSVPAENYGYTF. Complete variable domain (other parts from reference TRBV2 and TRBJ1-2): EPEVTQTPSHQVTQMGQEVILRCVPISNHLYFYWYRQILGQKVEFLVSFYNNEISEKSEIFDDQFSVERPDGSNFTLKIRSTKLEDSAMYFCASSVPAENYGYTFGSGTRLTVV.

V usage is TRBV6-1 and J usage is TRBJ2-7; D unresolved. This CDR3 has 12 amino acids. Per germline, CDR1 MNHNS and CDR2 SASEGT. The V gene lost 4 bases and the J gene lost 4 bases, with 8 bases spanning the gap. In DNA form, the CDR3 reads TGTGCCAGCAGTGCCCAACTTTACGAGCAGTACTTC. Its protein is CASSAQLYEQYF.

This clonotype was detected ten times or more. The V call is TRBV12-3 or TRBV12-4, the J call TRBJ1-5; D call uncertain. The CDR3 consists of 14 residues. Trimming took off 3 bases at V and 1 base at J, with 7 bases between the two ends. The CDR3 coding sequence is TGTGCCAGCAGTTTCGGCGGAAGCAATCAGCCCCAGCATTTT. Translation: CASSFGGSNQPQHF.

This clonotype has just a few counts. This chain links TRBV29-1 with TRBJ2-7, with D possibly being TRBD2 (7 bases). V lost 5 bases to trimming and J lost 6 bases, with 20 bases between them. The CDR3 consists of 14 residues. Germline V gene data show CDR1 as SQVTM and CDR2 as ANQGSEA. This CDR3 is CSVRGQRRGGEQYF. The DNA of the CDR3 is TGCAGCGTTCGAGGACAGCGGAGGGGGGGCGAGCAGTACTTC.

V and J are TRBV20-1 and TRBJ1-2; 8 bases are a match to TRBD1. V was clipped by 6 bases and J by 6 bases; unmatched bases: 9. The CDR3 contains 13 residues. Germline values: CDR1 DFQATT, CDR2 SNEGSKA (reference sequence). This CDR3 is CSATRDRLHGYTF. The CDR3 nucleotides read TGCAGTGCCACCCGGGACAGGCTCCATGGCTACACCTTC.

This clonotype has only a few counts. The chain links TRBV6-2 or TRBV6-3 to TRBJ1-1, with D unclear. Germline assignment: CDR1 MNHEY and CDR2 SVGEGT. V dropped 4 bases and J dropped 5 bases, with 11 bases sitting between them. The CDR3 contains 13 residues. CDR3 sequence: CASSLSRETEAFF. Written as DNA, the CDR3 is TGTGCCAGCAGTTTATCACGGGAGACTGAAGCTTTCTTT.

This rearrangement joins TRBV19 to TRBJ2-6; 8 bases are shared with TRBD1. The CDR3 has 16 amino acids. Germline V CDR1 and CDR2: LNHDA, SQIVND (reference sequence). With 4 bases clipped from V and 2 bases from J, the junction kept 4 bases outside the gene matches. CDR3 coding DNA: TGTGCCAGTAGTAGGAACAGGGGGGCTGGGGCCAACGTCCTGACTTTC. This encodes CASSRNRGAGANVLTF.

This clonotype was found a few times. The J gene is TRBJ1-2, the V gene TRBV29-1, with 8 bases lining up with TRBD1. V shed 7 bases and J 3 bases; nucleotides not matched to a gene: 7. The CDR3 is 13 residues long. Germline V lookup: CDR1 SQVTM, CDR2 ANQGSEA. CDR3 amino acids: CSAGQGGHYGYTF. The CDR3 DNA reads as TGCAGCGCAGGACAGGGAGGGCACTATGGCTACACCTTC. Full variable domain (rest looked up from reference TRBV29-1 and TRBJ1-2): SAVISQKPSRDICQRGTSLTIQCQVDSQVTMMFWYRQQPGQSLTLIATANQGSEATYESGFVIDKFPISRPNLTFSTLTVSNMSPEDSSIYLCSAGQGGHYGYTFGSGTRLTVV.

As regards this clonotype: It may be a read error: a sequence one base away is much more abundant. Lacking the conserved final phenylalanine or tryptophan, this CDR3 likely reflects a read error. The chain carries TRBV6-5 and TRBJ1-6; no clear D. Germline CDR1 MNHEY, CDR2 SVGAGI. V was cut by 0 bases and J by 9 bases, with 6 bases left in between. This CDR3 comprises 13 residues. CDR3 amino acids: CASSYSTGSPLHL. The CDR3 DNA reads TGTGCCAGCAGTTACTCGACTGGTTCACCCCTCCACCTT.

This clonotype appeared a few times. This chain links TRBV29-1 with TRBJ1-1, with 9 bases aligning to TRBD1. The junction had 15 bases not matched to a gene; V was cut back by 7 bases and J by 6 bases. The CDR3 is 15 residues long. CDR1 and CDR2 from the germline V gene are SQVTM and ANQGSEA. The CDR3 is CSDPRAGQGRSEAFF. The CDR3 DNA sequence: TGCAGCGACCCGCGGGCCGGACAGGGGAGGTCTGAAGCTTTCTTT.

V gene TRBV12-3 or TRBV12-4 combines with J gene TRBJ1-5; D remains unclear. V was trimmed by 8 bases and J by 4 bases, leaving 12 bases between them. CDR3 length: 13 amino acids. In nucleotides, the CDR3 is TGTGCCAGCGGCCTACAGACGAATCAGCCCCAGCATTTT. Amino acid sequence: CASGLQTNQPQHF.

J is TRBJ1-4 and V is TRBV12-3 or TRBV12-4; possible D gene TRBD1, 5 bases. The CDR3 runs 16 residues. The V end was cut by 5 bases, the J end by 8 bases, with 21 bases between. This CDR3 reads CASSPNPRRGWEKLFF. The DNA for the CDR3 is TGTGCCAGCAGTCCAAACCCCCGAAGGGGTTGGGAAAAACTGTTTTTT.

This clonotype occurred a few times. The rearrangement links TRBV30 to TRBJ1-1, with unresolved D. The CDR3 is 13 residues long. V lost 2 bases to trimming and J lost 4 bases, with 11 bases between them. Per the germline V gene, CDR1 is GTSNPN and CDR2 is SVGIG (reference sequence). The CDR3 DNA is TGTGCCTGGAGTCTATCGGGTGGCACTGAAGCTTTCTTT. Encoded protein: CAWSLSGGTEAFF.

The V gene is TRBV7-3, the J gene TRBJ1-1; 7 bases line up with TRBD1. This CDR3 comprises 15 residues. Looked up from germline, CDR1 is SGHTA and CDR2 is FQGTGA. Trimming removed 6 bases from V and 4 bases from J; junction bases left unmatched: 11. The CDR3 spells CASSPNRGVGTEAFF. The CDR3 nucleotides read TGTGCCAGCAGTCCCAACAGGGGTGTAGGCACTGAAGCTTTCTTT.

This clonotype was detected a few times. The chain links TRBV7-9 to TRBJ2-5; D not resolved. The CDR3 is made up of 14 amino acids. In germline, CDR1 is SEHNR, CDR2 FQNEAQ (reference sequence). Between the trimmed V and J ends, which lost 0 bases and 7 bases, there was a span of 12 bases. CDR3 amino acids: CASSLATVRRTQYF. In DNA form, the CDR3 reads TGTGCCAGCAGCTTAGCGACGGTTCGGCGGACCCAGTACTTC.

The chain couples TRBV6-5 to TRBJ1-5, with 7 bases lining up with TRBD1. Trimming cost V 5 bases and J 1 base; bases outside gene matches: 5. The CDR3 totals 15 residues. Germline V gene data show CDR1 as MNHEY and CDR2 as SVGAGI. CDR3 coding DNA: TGTGCCAGCAGTGCGACAGGGTTCAGCAATCAGCCCCAGCATTTT. Its translation: CASSATGFSNQPQHF.

This clonotype has more than one count but fewer than ten. This rearrangement joins TRBV18 to TRBJ1-1; D gene unclear. Germline CDR1 is KGHSH and CDR2 is LQKENI. The germline V and J ends were trimmed by 3 bases and 1 base, with 12 bases remaining between them. The CDR3 loop spans 15 amino acids. As DNA, the CDR3 is TGTGCCAGCTCACCGGATGCCATCGGGAACACTGAAGCTTTCTTT. Its protein is CASSPDAIGNTEAFF.

This clonotype has just one count. Relative to the germline gene, one junction end is altered; a read error may explain this. The genes are TRBV11-2 and TRBJ1-1; unclear D gene. Germline V gives CDR1 SGHAT, CDR2 FQNNGV. The CDR3 totals 10 residues. Here the CDR3 reads CASRETEALF. CDR3 bases: TGTGCCAGCAGAGAGACTGAAGCTCTCTTT. The full variable domain, rest sourced from reference TRBV11-2 and TRBJ1-1, is EAGVAQSPRYKIIEKRQSVAFWCNPISGHATLYWYQQILGQGPKLLIQFQNNGVVDDSQLPKDRFSAERLKGVDSTLKIQPAKLEDSAVYLCASRETEALFGQGTRLTVV.

The genes are TRBV19 and TRBJ2-2; D is tentatively TRBD1 or TRBD2 (5 bases each). Trimming shortened V by 11 bases and J by 5 bases, and 12 bases separated the two germline ends. There are 12 residues in the CDR3. Germline CDR1 and CDR2: LNHDA and SQIVND (reference sequence). The CDR3 protein is CASWDLTGELFF. CDR3 bases: TGTGCCTCCTGGGACCTTACCGGGGAGCTGTTTTTT.

This clonotype was seen ten or more times. V usage is TRBV3-1 and J usage is TRBJ1-6; 8 bases match TRBD1. Germline lookup yields CDR1 LGHDT and CDR2 YNNKEL (reference sequence). This CDR3 has 14 amino acids. Unmatched junction bases numbered 3, after V lost 4 bases and J lost 7 bases. CDR3 sequence reads: CASSPGGGNSPLHF. CDR3 nucleotide sequence: TGTGCCAGCAGCCCAGGGGGCGGGAATTCACCCCTCCACTTT.

The table lists this clonotype with a count of one. Possible read error: a much larger clone is one base away. The gene calls are TRBV12-3 or TRBV12-4 and TRBJ2-7; TRBD2 agrees at 7 bases. The CDR3 has 15 amino acids. The CDR3 spells CASSLWLAVSYEQCF. DNA for the CDR3: TGTGCCAGCAGTTTATGGCTAGCGGTCTCCTACGAGCAGTGCTTC.